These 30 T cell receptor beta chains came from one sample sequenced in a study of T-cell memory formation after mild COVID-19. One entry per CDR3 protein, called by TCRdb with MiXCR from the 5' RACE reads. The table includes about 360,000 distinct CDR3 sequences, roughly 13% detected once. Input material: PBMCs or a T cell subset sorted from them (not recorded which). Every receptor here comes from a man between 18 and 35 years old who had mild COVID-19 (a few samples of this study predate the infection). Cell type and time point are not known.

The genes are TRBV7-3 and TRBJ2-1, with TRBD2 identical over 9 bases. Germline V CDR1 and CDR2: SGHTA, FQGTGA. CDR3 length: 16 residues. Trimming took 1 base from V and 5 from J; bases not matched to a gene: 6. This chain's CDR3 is CASSLRSSGAHNEQFF. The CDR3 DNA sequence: TGTGCCAGCAGCTTAAGGTCTAGCGGGGCCCACAATGAGCAGTTCTTC.

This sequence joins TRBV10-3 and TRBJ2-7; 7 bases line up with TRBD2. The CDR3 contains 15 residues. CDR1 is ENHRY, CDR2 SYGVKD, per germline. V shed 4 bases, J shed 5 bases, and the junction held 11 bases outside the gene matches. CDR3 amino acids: CAISGGTMADDEQYF. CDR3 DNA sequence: TGTGCCATCAGTGGAGGGACTATGGCGGACGACGAGCAGTACTTC.

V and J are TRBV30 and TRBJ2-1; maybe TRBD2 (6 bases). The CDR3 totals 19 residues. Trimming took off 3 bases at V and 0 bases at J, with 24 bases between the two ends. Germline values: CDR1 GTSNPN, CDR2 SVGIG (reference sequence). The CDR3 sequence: CAWSGLVGSGYSSYNEQFF. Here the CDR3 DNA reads TGTGCCTGGAGCGGCTTGGTCGGTAGCGGATATAGCTCCTACAATGAGCAGTTCTTC.

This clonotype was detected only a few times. The CDR3: CSAGAGANSPLHF. The CDR3, as DNA: TGCAGTGCTGGGGCAGGGGCGAATTCACCCCTCCACTTT. V and J are TRBV20-1 and TRBJ1-6; possible D gene TRBD1, 6 bases. Germline V gene sequence: CDR1 DFQATT, CDR2 SNEGSKA (reference sequence). The V and J ends lost 5 bases and 7 bases respectively, with 12 bases between them. The CDR3 length is 13 residues.

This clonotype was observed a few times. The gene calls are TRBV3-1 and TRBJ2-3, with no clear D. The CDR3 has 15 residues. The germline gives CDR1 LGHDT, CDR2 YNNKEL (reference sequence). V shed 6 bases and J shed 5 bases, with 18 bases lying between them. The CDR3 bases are TGTGCCAGCAGTGGTACTGGAAGGGATGTAGATACGCAGTATTTT. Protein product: CASSGTGRDVDTQYF.

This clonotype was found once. CDR3 protein: CASRGTGSLSNQPQHF. The CDR3 nucleotides are TGTGCCAGCAGAGGGACAGGGTCCCTTAGCAATCAGCCCCAGCATTTT. The chain recombines TRBV12-3 or TRBV12-4 with TRBJ1-5; 9 bases align to TRBD1. V lost 6 bases and J lost 0; bases outside the gene matches: 6. The CDR3 is 16 amino acids.

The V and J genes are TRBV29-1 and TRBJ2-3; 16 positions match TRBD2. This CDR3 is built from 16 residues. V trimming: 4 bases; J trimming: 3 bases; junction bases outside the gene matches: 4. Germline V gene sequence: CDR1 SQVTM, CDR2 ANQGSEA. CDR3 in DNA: TGCAGCGTTGGAGGGACTAGCGGGGGGGCAACAGATACGCAGTATTTT. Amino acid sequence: CSVGGTSGGATDTQYF.

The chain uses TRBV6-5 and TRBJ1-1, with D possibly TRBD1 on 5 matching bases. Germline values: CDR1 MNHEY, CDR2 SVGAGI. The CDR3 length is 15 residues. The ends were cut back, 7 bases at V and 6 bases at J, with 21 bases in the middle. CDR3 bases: TGTGCCAGCACCCAACCGACGGCAGGGAGGGCTGAAGCTTTCTTT. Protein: CASTQPTAGRAEAFF.

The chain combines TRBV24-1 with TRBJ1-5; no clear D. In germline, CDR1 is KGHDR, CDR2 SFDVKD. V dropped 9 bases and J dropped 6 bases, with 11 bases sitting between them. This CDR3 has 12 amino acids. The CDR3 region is CATDSDGQPQHF. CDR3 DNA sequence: TGTGCCACCGATTCGGACGGTCAGCCCCAGCATTTT.

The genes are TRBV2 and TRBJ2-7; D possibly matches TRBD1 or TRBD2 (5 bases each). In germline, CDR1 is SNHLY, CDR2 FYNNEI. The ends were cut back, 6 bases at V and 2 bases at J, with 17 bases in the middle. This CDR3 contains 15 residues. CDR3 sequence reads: CASRPLGGKAYEQYF. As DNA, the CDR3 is TGTGCCAGCAGGCCCCTTGGGGGAAAGGCCTACGAGCAGTACTTC.

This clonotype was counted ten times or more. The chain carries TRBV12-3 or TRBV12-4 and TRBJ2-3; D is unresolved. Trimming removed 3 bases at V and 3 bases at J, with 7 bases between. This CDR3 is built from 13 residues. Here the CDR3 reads CASSFARTDTQYF. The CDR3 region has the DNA TGTGCCAGCAGTTTTGCCAGGACAGATACGCAGTATTTT.

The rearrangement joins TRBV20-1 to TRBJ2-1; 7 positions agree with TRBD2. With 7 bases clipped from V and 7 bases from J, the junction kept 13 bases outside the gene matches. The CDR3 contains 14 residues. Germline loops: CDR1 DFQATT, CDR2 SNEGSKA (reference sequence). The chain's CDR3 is CSVGTAGRRNEQFF. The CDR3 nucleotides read TGCAGTGTAGGAACAGCGGGACGTCGGAATGAGCAGTTCTTC.

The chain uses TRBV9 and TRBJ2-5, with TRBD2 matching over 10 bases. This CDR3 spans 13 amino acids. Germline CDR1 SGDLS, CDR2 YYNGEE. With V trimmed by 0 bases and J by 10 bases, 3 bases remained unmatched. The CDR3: CASSVGIAGGQYF. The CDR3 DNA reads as TGTGCCAGCAGCGTAGGGATAGCGGGGGGCCAGTACTTC.

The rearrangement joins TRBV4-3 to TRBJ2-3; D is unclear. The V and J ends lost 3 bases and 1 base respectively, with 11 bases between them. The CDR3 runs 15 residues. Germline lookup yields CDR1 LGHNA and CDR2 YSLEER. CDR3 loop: CASSHRRLGTDTQYF. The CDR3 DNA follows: TGCGCCAGCAGCCATCGCCGACTCGGCACAGATACGCAGTATTTT.

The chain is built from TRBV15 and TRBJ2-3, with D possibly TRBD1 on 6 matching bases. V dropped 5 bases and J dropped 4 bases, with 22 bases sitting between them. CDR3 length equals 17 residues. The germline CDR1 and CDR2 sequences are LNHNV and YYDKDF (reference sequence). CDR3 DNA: TGTGCCACCAGCCCCCGTCGGACAACACAGGGCCCAGATACGCAGTATTTT. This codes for CATSPRRTTQGPDTQYF.

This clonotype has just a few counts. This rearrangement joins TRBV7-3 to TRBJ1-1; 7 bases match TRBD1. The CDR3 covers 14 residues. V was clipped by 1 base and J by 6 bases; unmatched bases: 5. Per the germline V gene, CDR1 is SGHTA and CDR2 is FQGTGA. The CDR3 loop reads CASSLNPGGPEAFF. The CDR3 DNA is TGTGCCAGCAGCTTAAACCCAGGGGGTCCTGAAGCTTTCTTT.

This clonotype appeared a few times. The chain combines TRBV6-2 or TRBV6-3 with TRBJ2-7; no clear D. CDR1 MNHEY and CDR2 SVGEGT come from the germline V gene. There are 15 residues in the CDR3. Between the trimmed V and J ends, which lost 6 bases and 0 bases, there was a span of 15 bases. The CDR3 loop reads CASSTPHYSSYEQYV. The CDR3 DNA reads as TGTGCCAGCAGCACCCCGCATTACAGCTCCTACGAGCAGTACGTC.

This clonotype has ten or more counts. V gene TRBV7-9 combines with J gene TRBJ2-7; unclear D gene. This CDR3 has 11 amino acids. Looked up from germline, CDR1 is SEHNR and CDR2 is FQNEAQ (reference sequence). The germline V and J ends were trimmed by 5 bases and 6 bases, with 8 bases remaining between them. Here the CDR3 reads CASSVTAEQYF. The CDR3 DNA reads TGTGCCAGCAGCGTGACTGCCGAGCAGTACTTC.

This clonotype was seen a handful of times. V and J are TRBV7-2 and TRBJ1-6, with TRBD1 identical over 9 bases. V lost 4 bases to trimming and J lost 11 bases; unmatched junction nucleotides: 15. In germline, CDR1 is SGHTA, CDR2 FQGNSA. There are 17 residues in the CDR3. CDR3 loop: CASSSIASGTGSPPLHF. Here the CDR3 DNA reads TGTGCCAGCAGCTCGATTGCCTCCGGGACAGGGTCCCCACCCCTCCACTTT.

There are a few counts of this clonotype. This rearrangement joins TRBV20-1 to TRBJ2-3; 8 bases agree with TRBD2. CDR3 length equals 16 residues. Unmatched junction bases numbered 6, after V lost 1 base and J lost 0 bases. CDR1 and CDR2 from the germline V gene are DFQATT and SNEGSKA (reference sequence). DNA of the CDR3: TGCAGTGCTAGAGCCTTCGGCGGGGGGAGCACAGATACGCAGTATTTT. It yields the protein CSARAFGGGSTDTQYF.

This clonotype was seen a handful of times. This chain's CDR3 is CASRDGGFSYNEQFF. The DNA for the CDR3 is TGTGCCAGCAGGGACGGGGGTTTCTCCTACAATGAGCAGTTCTTC. The chain is built from TRBV6-2 or TRBV6-3 and TRBJ2-1, with D perhaps matching TRBD2 (6 bases). This CDR3 has 15 amino acids. Germline assignment: CDR1 MNHEY and CDR2 SVGEGT. Trimming pared 6 bases from V and 0 bases from J, leaving 12 bases between.

The CDR3 bases are TGTGCCAGCAGCGTAGGAGGGGAAGGAGTCGGAAACACCATATATTTT. As protein: CASSVGGEGVGNTIYF. The gene calls are TRBV9 and TRBJ1-3; tentatively, D is TRBD1 (5 bases). Germline V gene lookup returns CDR1 SGDLS and CDR2 YYNGEE. The CDR3 spans 16 residues. The ends were cut back, 0 bases at V and 4 bases at J, with 14 bases in the middle.

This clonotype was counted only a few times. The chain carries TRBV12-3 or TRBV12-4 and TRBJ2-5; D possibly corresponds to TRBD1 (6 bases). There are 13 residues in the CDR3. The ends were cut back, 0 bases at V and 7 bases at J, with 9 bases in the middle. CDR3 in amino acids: CASSLARGGTQYF. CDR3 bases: TGTGCCAGCAGTTTAGCCAGGGGTGGGACCCAGTACTTC.

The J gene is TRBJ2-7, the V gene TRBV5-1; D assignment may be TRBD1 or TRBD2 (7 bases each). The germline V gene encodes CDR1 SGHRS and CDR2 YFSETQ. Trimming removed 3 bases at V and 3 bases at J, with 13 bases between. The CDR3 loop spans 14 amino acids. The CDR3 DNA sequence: TGCGCCAGCAGCTGGGAGGGACAGCACTACGAGCAGTACTTC. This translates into CASSWEGQHYEQYF. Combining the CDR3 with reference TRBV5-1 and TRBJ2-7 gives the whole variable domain KAGVTQTPRYLIKTRGQQVTLSCSPISGHRSVSWYQQTPGQGLQFLFEYFSETQRNKGNFPGRFSGRQFSNSRSEMNVSTLELGDSALYLCASSWEGQHYEQYFGPGTRLTVT.

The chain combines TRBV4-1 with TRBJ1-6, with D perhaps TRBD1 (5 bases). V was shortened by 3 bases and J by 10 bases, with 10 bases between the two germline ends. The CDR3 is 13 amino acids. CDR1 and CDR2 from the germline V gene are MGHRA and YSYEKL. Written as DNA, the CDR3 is TGCGCCAGCAGCCAGGTGGGGGTCTCACCCCTCCACTTT. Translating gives CASSQVGVSPLHF.

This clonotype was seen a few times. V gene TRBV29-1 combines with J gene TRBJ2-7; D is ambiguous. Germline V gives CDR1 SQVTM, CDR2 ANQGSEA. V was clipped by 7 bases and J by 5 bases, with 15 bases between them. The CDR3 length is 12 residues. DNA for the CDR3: TGCAGCGGACTCTCCGGGTACAACGAGCAGTACGTC. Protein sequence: CSGLSGYNEQYV.

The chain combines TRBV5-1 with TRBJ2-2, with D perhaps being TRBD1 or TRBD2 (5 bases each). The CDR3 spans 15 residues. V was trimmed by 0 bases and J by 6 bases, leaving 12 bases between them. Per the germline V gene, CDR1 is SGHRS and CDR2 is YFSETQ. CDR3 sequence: CASSLDWGKAGELFF. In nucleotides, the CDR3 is TGCGCCAGCAGCTTGGATTGGGGGAAGGCCGGGGAGCTGTTTTTT.

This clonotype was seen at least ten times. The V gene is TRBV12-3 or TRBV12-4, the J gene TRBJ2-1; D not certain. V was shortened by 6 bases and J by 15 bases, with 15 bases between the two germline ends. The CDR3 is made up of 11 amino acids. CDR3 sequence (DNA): TGTGCCAGCAGGGACCTGGCTGGGCTGTTCTTC. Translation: CASRDLAGLFF.

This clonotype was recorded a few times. The CDR3, as DNA: TGTGCCAGCAGCGTAGTGTCCGGAGAGACCCAGTACTTC. Its translation is CASSVVSGETQYF. The chain joins TRBV9 to TRBJ2-5; D remains unclear. Germline V gives CDR1 SGDLS, CDR2 YYNGEE. This CDR3 has 13 residues. V was pared by 0 bases and J by 4 bases, with 7 bases between.

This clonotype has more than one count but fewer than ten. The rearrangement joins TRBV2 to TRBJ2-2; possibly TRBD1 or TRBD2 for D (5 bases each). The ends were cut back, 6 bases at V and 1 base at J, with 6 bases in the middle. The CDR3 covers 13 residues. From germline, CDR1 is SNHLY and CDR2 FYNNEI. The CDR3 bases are TGTGCCAGCAGGGGGGAGAACACCGGGGAGCTGTTTTTT. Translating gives CASRGENTGELFF.